Following are 29 T cell receptor beta chains from one sample sequenced in a study of blood T cell repertoires in COVID-19. TCRdb keeps only in-frame clones here, not all; method: immunoSEQ multiplex PCR. In the table there are 250,000 to 350,000 clones, under 85% of which are singletons. Specimen: peripheral blood. The receptors shown here come from a human donor with COVID-19, enrolled during active disease. The donor label of this sample is uncertain.

This chain connects TRBV19 to TRBJ1-4; 7 positions agree with TRBD1. V dropped 4 bases and J dropped 8; count of bases not matched to a gene: 4. Germline V gene sequence: CDR1 LNHDA, CDR2 SQIVND (reference sequence). This CDR3 has 13 residues. The CDR3 region is CASSRGGDEKLFF. The CDR3 nucleotides are TGTGCCAGTAGTAGAGGGGGCGACGAAAAACTGTTTTTT.

CDR3 in DNA: TGTGCCAGCAGTGCCGGGACTAGGACCTACGAGCAGTACTTC. It is translated as CASSAGTRTYEQYF. The gene calls are TRBV28 and TRBJ2-7, with 8 nucleotides matching TRBD2. This CDR3 is built from 14 residues. V lost 5 bases, J lost 2 bases, and 5 bases stayed unmatched. Germline CDR1 MDHEN, CDR2 SYDVKM.

The V gene is TRBV25-1, the J gene TRBJ1-5; D perhaps matches TRBD1 (6 bases). The CDR3 totals 15 residues. Between the trimmed V and J ends, which lost 1 base and 6 bases, there was a span of 13 bases. The germline V gene has CDR1 MGHDK and CDR2 SYGVNS. The CDR3, as DNA: TGTGCCAGCAGTGAATCAGGGGCAGCCGGTCAGCCCCAGCATTTT. Translating it yields CASSESGAAGQPQHF.

The J gene is TRBJ2-3, the V gene TRBV28, with D possibly being TRBD2 (7 bases). Trimming took off 8 bases at V and 1 base at J, with 16 bases between the two ends. This CDR3 spans 15 amino acids. Germline lookup yields CDR1 MDHEN and CDR2 SYDVKM. The CDR3 reads CASRMRGPGTDTQYF. The CDR3 DNA reads TGTGCCAGCCGAATGCGGGGGCCAGGCACAGATACGCAGTATTTT.

The rearrangement links TRBV11-2 to TRBJ2-1; 8 bases fit TRBD2. There are 18 residues in the CDR3. Germline V CDR1 and CDR2: SGHAT, FQNNGV. Trimming cost V 2 bases and J 1 base; bases outside gene matches: 10. CDR3 region: CASSLRMGGLGSYNEQFF. DNA for the CDR3: TGTGCCAGCAGCTTAAGGATGGGGGGACTAGGTTCCTACAATGAGCAGTTCTTC.

V usage is TRBV6-1 and J usage is TRBJ1-5; a weak D match, TRBD1 (6 bases). This CDR3 spans 16 amino acids. V was cut by 2 bases and J by 3 bases, with 14 bases left in between. Germline CDR1 is MNHNS and CDR2 is SASEGT. The chain's CDR3 is CASSEPPYRDNQPQHF. The CDR3 DNA reads TGTGCCAGCAGTGAACCACCATACAGGGACAATCAGCCCCAGCATTTT.

The chain carries TRBV19 and TRBJ1-6; 7 nucleotides align to TRBD1. In germline, CDR1 is LNHDA, CDR2 SQIVND (reference sequence). V shed 5 bases, J shed 9 bases, and the junction held 7 bases outside the gene matches. The CDR3 contains 14 residues. CDR3 in DNA: TGTGCCAGTAGTGTCGACAGGGAAACTTCACCCCTCCACTTT. It codes for CASSVDRETSPLHF.

The gene calls are TRBV18 and TRBJ1-1, with a weak D call TRBD1 (6 bases). The CDR3 spans 16 residues. Germline V lookup: CDR1 KGHSH, CDR2 LQKENI. V shed 1 base and J shed 4 bases, with 16 bases lying between them. CDR3 loop: CASSPLGGLSGTEAFF. The CDR3 DNA reads TGTGCCAGCTCACCACTCGGGGGGCTGAGCGGCACTGAAGCTTTCTTT.

This clone was found a few times. The chain combines TRBV7-9 with TRBJ2-7, with D possibly matching TRBD1 (5 bases). This CDR3 has 13 residues. Trimming pared 2 bases from V and 3 bases from J, leaving 8 bases between. Germline V CDR1 and CDR2: SEHNR, FQNEAQ (reference sequence). In DNA form, the CDR3 reads TGTGCCAGCAGCTTAAAAGGGGACTACGAGCAGTACTTC. It translates to CASSLKGDYEQYF.

The V and J genes are TRBV28 and TRBJ1-2; TRBD1 aligns across 12 bases. CDR1 and CDR2 (germline): MDHEN, SYDVKM. The V and J ends lost 8 bases and 4 bases, in that order; junction bases with no gene match: 20. The CDR3 is made up of 19 amino acids. The CDR3 loop is CASRVPAGTGGASTYGYTF. Written as DNA, the CDR3 is TGTGCCAGCCGAGTACCCGCCGGGACAGGGGGCGCGTCTACCTATGGCTACACCTTC.

The J gene is TRBJ2-1, the V gene TRBV6-1, with 11 bases that match TRBD1. Germline V gene lookup returns CDR1 MNHNS and CDR2 SASEGT. V was pared by 4 bases and J by 7 bases, with 9 bases of the junction left unmatched. The CDR3 loop spans 16 amino acids. The CDR3 sequence is CASSGAGTGGKNEQFF. CDR3 in DNA: TGTGCCAGCAGTGGAGCCGGGACAGGGGGGAAAAATGAGCAGTTCTTC.

The chain recombines TRBV18 with TRBJ2-5; D might be TRBD2 (5 bases). Germline V gives CDR1 KGHSH, CDR2 LQKENI. The V end was cut by 4 bases, the J end by 2 bases, with 17 bases between. CDR3 length: 16 residues. The CDR3 region has the DNA TGTGCCAGCTCACTCACCGAGGCGGCGGGTCAAGAGACCCAGTACTTC. Translating it yields CASSLTEAAGQETQYF.

This clone was observed a single time. The rearrangement uses TRBV28 and TRBJ1-2; 8 nucleotides align to TRBD1. There are 14 residues in the CDR3. Germline V gene data show CDR1 as MDHEN and CDR2 as SYDVKM. Trimming cost V 6 bases and J 7 bases; bases outside gene matches: 10. CDR3 amino acids: CASRPQGGGSGYTF. CDR3 DNA sequence: TGTGCCAGCAGACCACAGGGGGGCGGTTCTGGCTACACCTTC.

This clone was found once. V and J are TRBV19 and TRBJ1-1; TRBD1 might be the D (6 bases). The CDR3 has 16 residues. CDR1 LNHDA and CDR2 SQIVND come from the germline V gene (reference sequence). Trimming took off 7 bases at V and 2 bases at J, with 20 bases between the two ends. The CDR3 spells CASTSLQGQINTEAFF. DNA of the CDR3: TGTGCCAGTACCTCCCTTCAGGGGCAGATCAACACTGAAGCTTTCTTT.

This clone was counted a few times. The V call is TRBV7-8, the J call TRBJ2-7; D gene ambiguous. This CDR3 region has 12 residues. CDR1 is SGHVS and CDR2 is FQNEAQ in the germline V gene. Trimming pared 5 bases from V and 0 bases from J, leaving 5 bases between. CDR3 DNA sequence: TGTGCCAGCAGCCTCAACTCCTACGAGCAGTACTTC. It is translated as CASSLNSYEQYF.

The sample holds one count of this clone. CDR3 in DNA: TGTGCCAGCAGCGGGAGCTCCTATAATTCACCCCTCCACTTT. It yields the protein CASSGSSYNSPLHF. The J gene is TRBJ1-6, the V gene TRBV5-4; D remains unclear. The germline CDR1 and CDR2 sequences are SGHNT and YYREEE (reference sequence). The CDR3 is made up of 14 amino acids. The V gene lost 4 bases and the J gene lost 0 bases, with 5 bases spanning the gap. Full variable domain (remainder filled in from reference TRBV5-4 and TRBJ1-6): ETGVTQSPTHLIKTRGQQVTLRCSSQSGHNTVSWYQQALGQGPQFIFQYYREEENGRGNFPPRFSGLQFPNYSSELNVNALELDDSALYLCASSGSSYNSPLHFGNGTRLTVT.

The chain carries TRBV2 and TRBJ1-5, with 7 bases fitting TRBD1. Germline values: CDR1 SNHLY, CDR2 FYNNEI. CDR3 size: 14 residues. The V segment lost 6 bases and the J segment 3 bases; nucleotides outside the gene matches: 5. The CDR3 reads CASSDRVNNQPQHF. In DNA form, the CDR3 reads TGTGCCAGCAGCGACAGGGTCAACAATCAGCCCCAGCATTTT.

This clone was seen a few times. The genes are TRBV19 and TRBJ1-2; 11 bases map to TRBD1. The V and J ends lost 5 bases and 7 bases, in that order; junction bases with no gene match: 3. The germline gives CDR1 LNHDA, CDR2 SQIVND (reference sequence). The CDR3 length is 13 residues. CDR3 bases: TGTGCCAGTAGTCGGGACAGGGGGTTTGGCTACACCTTC. This sequence encodes CASSRDRGFGYTF.

The chain employs TRBV6-5 and TRBJ2-3; TRBD2 matches 9 bases. The V gene end was trimmed by 6 bases and the J gene end by 1 base; junction bases not matched to a gene: 5. The CDR3 length is 15 residues. CDR1 and CDR2 from the germline V gene are MNHEY and SVGAGI. The CDR3 here is CASRETSGRTDTQYF. The CDR3 region has the DNA TGTGCCAGCAGGGAGACTAGCGGTCGCACAGATACGCAGTATTTT.

The chain has TRBV29-1 and TRBJ1-2; 8 bases are a match to TRBD1. In germline, CDR1 is SQVTM, CDR2 ANQGSEA. The CDR3 contains 14 residues. The V segment lost 5 bases and the J segment 7 bases; nucleotides outside the gene matches: 12. The CDR3 DNA sequence: TGCAGCGTTTGGTCACAGGGGGGAGTAATTGGCTACACCTTC. Residues: CSVWSQGGVIGYTF.

The CDR3 loop is CASSATGRLAFF. CDR3 in DNA: TGTGCCAGCAGCGCGACAGGGAGGCTTGCTTTCTTT. The genes are TRBV12-3 or TRBV12-4 and TRBJ1-1; 7 bases are a match to TRBD1. CDR3 size: 12 residues. J gave up 11 bases and V 6 bases, and 9 bases lay outside the gene matches.

This chain uses TRBV5-5 with TRBJ2-7, with D possibly being TRBD1 (6 bases). CDR3 size: 12 residues. The germline V and J ends were trimmed by 4 bases and 3 bases, with 8 bases remaining between them. Per the germline V gene, CDR1 is SGHKS and CDR2 is YYEKEE (reference sequence). Written as DNA, the CDR3 is TGTGCCAGCAGCCAGGACAGCTACGAGCAGTACTTC. This sequence encodes CASSQDSYEQYF.

Worth noting for this clone: In this CDR3 the conserved last residue, phenylalanine or tryptophan, is missing, so a read error is likely. It is unclear where the CDR3 begins or ends on the DNA, so no DNA is shown, and the CDR3 is as TCRdb lists it. The chain couples TRBV25-1 to TRBJ1-2. Germline-derived CDR1 and CDR2 are MGHDK and SYGVNS. The CDR3 has 15 amino acids, counting both end residues. The CDR3 protein is CASSEYLLRAVVFQS.

V is TRBV10-3 and J is TRBJ2-1; 9 bases align to TRBD1. The CDR3 has 14 amino acids. Germline CDR1 reads ENHRY; CDR2 reads SYGVKD. V gave up 5 bases and J gave up 8 bases; unmatched junction bases: 7. This chain's CDR3 is CAISPGTGIYEQFF. In DNA, the CDR3 is TGTGCCATCAGTCCCGGGACAGGGATCTATGAGCAGTTCTTC.

This sequence joins TRBV6-4 and TRBJ1-5, with D perhaps TRBD1 (6 bases). Trimming took off 6 bases at V and 3 bases at J, with 9 bases between the two ends. The CDR3 is 13 amino acids. Germline CDR1 MRHNA, CDR2 SNTAGT. CDR3: CASSRDNNQPQHF. The CDR3 region has the DNA TGTGCCAGCAGCCGGGACAACAATCAGCCCCAGCATTTT.

The V and J genes are TRBV5-4 and TRBJ2-7; 9 bases map to TRBD1. Germline CDR1 and CDR2: SGHNT and YYREEE (reference sequence). Trimming at V came to 3 bases and at J to 6 bases, leaving 13 bases not matched to a gene. The CDR3 length is 16 residues. The CDR3: CASSSSKGQGSFEQYF. The CDR3 DNA reads TGTGCCAGCAGCTCATCAAAGGGACAGGGTAGTTTCGAGCAGTACTTC.

CDR3 nucleotide sequence: TGTGCCATCAGTGTCGGGCAGGGAGGGCCCTCTGGAAACACCATATATTTT. Translating it yields CAISVGQGGPSGNTIYF. V and J are TRBV10-3 and TRBJ1-3, with a tentative D call TRBD1 (5 bases). The CDR3 runs 17 residues. In germline, CDR1 is ENHRY, CDR2 SYGVKD. The V gene lost 4 bases and the J gene lost 0 bases, with 16 bases spanning the gap.

This sequence joins TRBV6-6 and TRBJ2-1, with 8 positions matching TRBD2. The CDR3 is 15 amino acids. V shed 4 bases, J shed 4 bases, and the junction held 6 bases outside the gene matches. Germline assignment: CDR1 MNHNY and CDR2 SVGAGI (reference sequence). In nucleotides, the CDR3 is TGTGCCAGCAGTTTAACGAGCGGGAGTTACAATGAGCAGTTCTTC. It encodes CASSLTSGSYNEQFF.

This clone was observed a few times. The V call is TRBV27, the J call TRBJ1-5; 11 bases agree with TRBD1. In germline, CDR1 is MNHEY, CDR2 SMNVEV (reference sequence). The CDR3 is 15 amino acids. The ends lost 5 bases at V and 6 bases at J; junction bases unmatched: 6. CDR3 bases: TGTGCCAGCAGTACCGGACAGGGGGCCGGTCAGCCCCAGCATTTT. Translating it yields CASSTGQGAGQPQHF.